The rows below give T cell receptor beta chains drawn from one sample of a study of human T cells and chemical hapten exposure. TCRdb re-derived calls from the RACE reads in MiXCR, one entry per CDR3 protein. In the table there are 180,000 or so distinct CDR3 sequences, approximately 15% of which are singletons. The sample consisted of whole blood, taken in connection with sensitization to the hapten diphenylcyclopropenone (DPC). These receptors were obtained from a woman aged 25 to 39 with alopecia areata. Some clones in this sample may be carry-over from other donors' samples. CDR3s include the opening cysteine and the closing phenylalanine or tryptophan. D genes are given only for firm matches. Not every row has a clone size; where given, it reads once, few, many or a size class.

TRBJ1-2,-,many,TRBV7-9,CASSLGGAGYGYTF,TGTGCCAGCAGCTTAGGGGGCGCAGGGTATGGCTACACCTTC
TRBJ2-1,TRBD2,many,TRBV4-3,CASSQDWGGAYNEQFF,TGCGCCAGCAGCCAAGACTGGGGGGGGGCCTACAATGAGCAGTTCTTC
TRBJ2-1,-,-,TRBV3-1,CASSRGGAYNEQFF,TGTGCCAGCAGCAGGGGCGGGGCCTACAATGAGCAGTTCTTC
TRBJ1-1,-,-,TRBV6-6,CASSLPQGIRGTTEAFF,TGTGCCAGCAGTCTCCCTCAGGGTATTCGGGGTACCACTGAAGCTTTCTTT
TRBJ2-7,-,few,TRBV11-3,CASSLDSGREQYF,TGTGCCAGCAGCTTAGACTCGGGGAGAGAGCAGTACTTC
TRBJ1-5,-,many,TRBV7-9,CASSLPDQPQHF,TGTGCCAGCAGCTTACCCGATCAGCCCCAGCATTTT
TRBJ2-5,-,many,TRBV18,CASSPPGETQYF,TGTGCCAGCAGCCCGCCGGGAGAGACCCAGTACTTC
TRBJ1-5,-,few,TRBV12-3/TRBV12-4,CASSDSLSNQPQHF,TGTGCCAGCAGCGACAGTCTTAGCAATCAGCCCCAGCATTTT
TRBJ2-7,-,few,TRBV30,CAWNTPPGEEQYF,TGTGCCTGGAATACTCCCCCGGGAGAGGAGCAGTACTTC
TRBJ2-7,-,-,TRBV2,CASRGTFPYF,TGTGCCAGCAGGGGGACTTTCCCGTACTTC
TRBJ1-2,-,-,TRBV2,CASSAGDGYGYTF,TGTGCCAGCAGTGCAGGGGATGGCTATGGCTACACCTTC
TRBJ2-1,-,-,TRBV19,CASSRPLAEGSYNEQFF,TGTGCCAGTAGTAGGCCCTTAGCGGAGGGCTCCTACAATGAGCAGTTCTTC
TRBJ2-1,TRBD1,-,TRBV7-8,CASSSGQGAGEQFF,TGTGCCAGCAGCTCGGGACAGGGGGCCGGTGAGCAGTTCTTC
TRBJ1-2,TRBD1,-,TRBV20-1,CSAPQGAIGGYTF,TGCAGTGCCCCACAGGGGGCGATTGGTGGCTACACCTTC
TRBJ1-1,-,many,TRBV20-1,CSARRSYTEAFF,TGCAGTGCCCGACGTTCGTACACTGAAGCTTTCTTT
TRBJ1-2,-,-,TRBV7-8,CASSPNSGHYGYTF,TGTGCCAGCAGCCCAAACAGCGGACACTATGGCTACACCTTC
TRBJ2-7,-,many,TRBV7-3,CASSLNRDYEQYF,TGTGCCAGCAGCTTAAATAGAGACTACGAGCAGTACTTC
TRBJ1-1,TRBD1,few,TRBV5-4,CASSLETGVNTEAFF,TGTGCCAGCAGCTTGGAAACAGGGGTCAACACTGAAGCTTTCTTT
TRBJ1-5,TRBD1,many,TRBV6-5,CASSPQGVLNQPQHF,TGTGCCAGCAGTCCACAGGGGGTGTTAAATCAGCCCCAGCATTTT
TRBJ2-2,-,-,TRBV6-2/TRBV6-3,CASISSGAYGELFF,TGTGCCAGCATTAGCTCGGGGGCTTATGGGGAGCTGTTTTTT
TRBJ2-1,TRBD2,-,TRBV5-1,CASSLNTGTSLHEQFF,TGCGCCAGCAGCTTGAATACCGGGACTAGTCTCCATGAGCAGTTCTTC
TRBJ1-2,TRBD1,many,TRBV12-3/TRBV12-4,CASSSQGNGYTF,TGTGCCAGCAGTTCACAGGGGAATGGCTACACCTTC
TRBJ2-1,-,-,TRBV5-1,CASSLAFLNEQFF,TGCGCCAGCAGCTTGGCCTTTTTGAATGAGCAGTTCTTC
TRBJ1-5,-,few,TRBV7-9,CASSAPGSQPQHF,TGTGCCAGCAGCGCACCCGGGAGCCAGCCCCAGCATTTT
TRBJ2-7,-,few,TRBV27,CASSLSGDTYEQYF,TGTGCCAGCAGTTTGTCGGGCGATACCTACGAGCAGTACTTC
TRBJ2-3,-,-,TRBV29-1,CSTPGRPSTDTQYF,TGCAGCACCCCGGGGAGGCCTTCCACAGATACGCAGTATTTT
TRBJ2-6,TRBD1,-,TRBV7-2,CASSRLPGQPFSGANVLTF,TGTGCCAGCAGCCGACTTCCGGGACAGCCTTTCTCTGGGGCCAACGTCCTGACTTTC
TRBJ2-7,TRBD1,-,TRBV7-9,CASSPTPGQGSGEQYF,TGTGCCAGCAGCCCTACGCCGGGACAGGGATCCGGCGAGCAGTACTTC
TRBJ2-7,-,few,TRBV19,CASSILPGRQGEQYF,TGTGCCAGTAGTATATTACCAGGGCGTCAAGGTGAGCAGTACTTC
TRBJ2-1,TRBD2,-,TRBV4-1,CASSQLGTSGEQFF,TGCGCCAGCAGCCAATTGGGGACTAGTGGTGAGCAGTTCTTC
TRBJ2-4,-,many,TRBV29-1,CSVAGTGVDIQYF,TGCAGCGTGGCGGGGACTGGGGTGGACATTCAGTACTTC
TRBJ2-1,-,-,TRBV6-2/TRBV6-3,CASSNGDEQFF,TGTGCCAGCAGTAACGGGGATGAGCAGTTCTTC
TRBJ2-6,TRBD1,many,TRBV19,CASSIGGQTYSGANVLTF,TGTGCCAGTAGTATAGGGGGACAGACATACTCTGGGGCCAACGTCCTGACTTTC
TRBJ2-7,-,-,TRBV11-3,CASSLVDRHVYEQYF,TGTGCCAGCAGCTTAGTGGACAGACACGTTTACGAGCAGTACTTC
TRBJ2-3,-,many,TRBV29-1,CSVGGGTDTQYF,TGCAGCGTTGGGGGTGGCACAGATACGCAGTATTTT
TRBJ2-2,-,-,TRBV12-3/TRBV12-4,CASSRLETTGELFF,TGTGCCAGCAGTAGACTAGAGACCACCGGGGAGCTGTTTTTT
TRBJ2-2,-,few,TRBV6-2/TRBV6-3,CASRDSTGELFF,TGTGCCAGCAGGGACAGTACCGGGGAGCTGTTTTTT
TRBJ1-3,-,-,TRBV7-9,CASRLLVLSSGNTIYF,TGTGCCAGCAGACTTTTAGTTTTGAGCTCTGGAAACACCATATATTTT
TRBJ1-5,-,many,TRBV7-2,CASSSETYSNQPQHF,TGTGCCAGCAGCTCTGAGACTTATAGCAATCAGCCCCAGCATTTT
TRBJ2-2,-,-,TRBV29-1,CSVAAGRTSNTGELFF,TGCAGCGTTGCGGCGGGAAGAACTTCGAACACCGGGGAGCTGTTTTTT
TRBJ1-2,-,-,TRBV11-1,CASSQGPPSMGYTF,TGTGCCAGCAGCCAGGGACCCCCATCTATGGGCTACACCTTC
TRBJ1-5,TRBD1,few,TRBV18,CASSPATGNSNQPQHF,TGTGCCAGCTCACCCGCGACAGGGAATAGCAATCAGCCCCAGCATTTT
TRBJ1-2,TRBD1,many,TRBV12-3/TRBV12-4,CASRGTGDNYGYTF,TGTGCCAGCAGGGGGACAGGGGACAACTATGGCTACACCTTC
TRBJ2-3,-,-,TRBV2,CASSEPGGPSTDTQYF,TGTGCCAGCAGTGAACCCGGCGGTCCAAGCACAGATACGCAGTATTTT
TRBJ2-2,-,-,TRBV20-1,CSARESGELFF,TGCAGTGCTAGGGAGAGCGGGGAGCTGTTTTTT
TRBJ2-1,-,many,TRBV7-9,CASKLRVGRGEGNEQFF,TGTGCCAGCAAGCTTAGAGTTGGCAGGGGTGAGGGCAATGAGCAGTTCTTC
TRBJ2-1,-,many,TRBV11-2,CASSFGRDNEQFF,TGTGCCAGCAGCTTCGGACGAGACAATGAGCAGTTCTTC
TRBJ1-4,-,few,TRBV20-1,CSARDRVRTNEKLFF,TGCAGTGCTAGAGACAGGGTCCGAACTAATGAAAAACTGTTTTTT